Below, 2 T cell receptor beta chains from the same sample are listed, as sequenced in a study of control samples from healthy donors and cancer patients. The repertoire was sequenced with immunoSEQ multiplex PCR; TCRdb's copy has only in-frame clones and lacks some. The data contain 150,000 or so clones, about 90% of them singletons. The sample taken for sequencing was blood. Receptors originate from a man aged 18 to 30 in good health.

This sequence joins TRBV19 and TRBJ1-5; D is unresolved. With 0 bases removed from V and 0 bases from J, the gap between germline ends came to 6 bases. CDR3 length: 15 amino acids. CDR1 is LNHDA and CDR2 is SQIVND in the germline V gene (reference sequence). The CDR3: CASSIEAASNQPQHF. CDR3 bases: TGTGCCAGTAGTATAGAGGCAGCTAGCAATCAGCCCCAGCATTTT.

This sequence joins TRBV6-4 and TRBJ2-3; possibly TRBD2 for D (6 bases). Trimming removed 3 bases from V and 2 bases from J, with 9 bases in between. The CDR3 spans 14 residues. CDR1 and CDR2 (germline): MRHNA, SNTAGT. CDR3 nucleotide sequence: TGTGCCAGCAGTGAGGGGCGGGACACAGATACGCAGTATTTT. It translates to CASSEGRDTDTQYF.